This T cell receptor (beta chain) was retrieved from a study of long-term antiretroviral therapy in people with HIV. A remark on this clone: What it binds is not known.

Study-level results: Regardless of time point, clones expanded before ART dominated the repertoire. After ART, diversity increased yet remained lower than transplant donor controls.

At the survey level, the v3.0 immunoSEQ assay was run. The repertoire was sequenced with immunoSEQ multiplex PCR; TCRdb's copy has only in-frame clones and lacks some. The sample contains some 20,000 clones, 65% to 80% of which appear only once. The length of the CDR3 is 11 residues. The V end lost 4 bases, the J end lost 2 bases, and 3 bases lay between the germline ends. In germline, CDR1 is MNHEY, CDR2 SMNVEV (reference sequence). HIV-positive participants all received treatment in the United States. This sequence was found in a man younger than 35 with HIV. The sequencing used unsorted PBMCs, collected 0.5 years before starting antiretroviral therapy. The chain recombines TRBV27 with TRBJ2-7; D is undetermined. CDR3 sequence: CASSSAYEQYF. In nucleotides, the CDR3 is TGTGCCAGCAGTTCCGCCTACGAGCAGTACTTC.